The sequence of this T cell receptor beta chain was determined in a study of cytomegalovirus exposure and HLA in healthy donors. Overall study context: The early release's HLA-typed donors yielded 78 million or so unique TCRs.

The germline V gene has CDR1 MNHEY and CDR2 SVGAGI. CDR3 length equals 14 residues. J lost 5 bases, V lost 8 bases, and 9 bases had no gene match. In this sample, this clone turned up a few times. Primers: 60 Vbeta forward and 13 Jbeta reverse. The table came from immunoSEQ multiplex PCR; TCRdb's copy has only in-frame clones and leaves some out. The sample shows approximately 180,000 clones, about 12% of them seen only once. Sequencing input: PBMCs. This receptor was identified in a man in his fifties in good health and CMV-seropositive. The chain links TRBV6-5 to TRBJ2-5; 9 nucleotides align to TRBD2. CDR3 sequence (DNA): TGTGCCAGCTCGAGGGCGGGGGGGGCTGAGACCCAGTACTTC. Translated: CASSRAGGAETQYF.